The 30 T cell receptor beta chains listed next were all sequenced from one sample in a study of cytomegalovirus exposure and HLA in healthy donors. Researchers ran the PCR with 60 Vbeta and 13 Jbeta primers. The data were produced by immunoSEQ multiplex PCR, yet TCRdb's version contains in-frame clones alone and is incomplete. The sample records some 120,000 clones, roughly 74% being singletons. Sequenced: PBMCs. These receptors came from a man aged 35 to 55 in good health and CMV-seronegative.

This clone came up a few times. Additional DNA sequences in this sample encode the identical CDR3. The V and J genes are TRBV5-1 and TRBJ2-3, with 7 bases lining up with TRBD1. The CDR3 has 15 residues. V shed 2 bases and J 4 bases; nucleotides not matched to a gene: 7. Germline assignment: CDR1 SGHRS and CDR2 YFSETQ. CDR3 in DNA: TGCGCCAGCAGCTTAGCAGGGGGTAGCGCAGATACGCAGTATTTT. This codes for CASSLAGGSADTQYF.

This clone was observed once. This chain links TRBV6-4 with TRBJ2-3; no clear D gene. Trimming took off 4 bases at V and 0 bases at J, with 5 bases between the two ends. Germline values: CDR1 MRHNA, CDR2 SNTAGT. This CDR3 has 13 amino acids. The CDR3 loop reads CASSVSSTDTQYF. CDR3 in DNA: TGTGCCAGCAGTGTTTCTAGCACAGATACGCAGTATTTT.

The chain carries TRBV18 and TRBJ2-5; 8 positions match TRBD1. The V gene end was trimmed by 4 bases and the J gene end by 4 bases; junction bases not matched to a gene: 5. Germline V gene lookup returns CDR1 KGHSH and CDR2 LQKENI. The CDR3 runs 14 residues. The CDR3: CASSLRGLGETQYF. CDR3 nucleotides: TGTGCCAGCTCACTCAGGGGGCTTGGAGAGACCCAGTACTTC.

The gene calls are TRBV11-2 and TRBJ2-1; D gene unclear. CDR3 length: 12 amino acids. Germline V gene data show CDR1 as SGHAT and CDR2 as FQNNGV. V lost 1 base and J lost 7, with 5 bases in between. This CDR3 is CASSLAPNEQFF. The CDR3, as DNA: TGTGCCAGCAGCTTAGCCCCTAATGAGCAGTTCTTC. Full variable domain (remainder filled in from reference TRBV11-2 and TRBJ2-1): EAGVAQSPRYKIIEKRQSVAFWCNPISGHATLYWYQQILGQGPKLLIQFQNNGVVDDSQLPKDRFSAERLKGVDSTLKIQPAKLEDSAVYLCASSLAPNEQFFGPGTRLTVL.

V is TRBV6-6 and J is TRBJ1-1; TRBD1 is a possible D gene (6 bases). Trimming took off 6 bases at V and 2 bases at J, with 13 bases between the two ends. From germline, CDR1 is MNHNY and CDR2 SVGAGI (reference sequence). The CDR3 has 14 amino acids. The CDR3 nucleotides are TGTGCCAGCAGAAAAACGACAGGAAACACTGAAGCTTTCTTT. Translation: CASRKTTGNTEAFF.

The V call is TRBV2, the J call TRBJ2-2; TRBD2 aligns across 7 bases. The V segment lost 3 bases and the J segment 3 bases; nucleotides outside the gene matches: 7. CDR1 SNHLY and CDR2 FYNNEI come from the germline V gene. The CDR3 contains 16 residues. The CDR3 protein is CASSDNGGGYTGELFF. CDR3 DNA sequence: TGTGCCAGCAGTGATAACGGGGGAGGGTACACCGGGGAGCTGTTTTTT.

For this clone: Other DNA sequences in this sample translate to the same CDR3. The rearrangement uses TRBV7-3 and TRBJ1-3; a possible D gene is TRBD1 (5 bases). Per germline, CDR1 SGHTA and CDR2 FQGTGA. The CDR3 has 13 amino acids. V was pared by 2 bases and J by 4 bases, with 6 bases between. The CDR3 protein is CASSLGGGNTIYF. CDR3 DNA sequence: TGTGCCAGCAGCTTAGGGGGGGGAAACACCATATATTTT.

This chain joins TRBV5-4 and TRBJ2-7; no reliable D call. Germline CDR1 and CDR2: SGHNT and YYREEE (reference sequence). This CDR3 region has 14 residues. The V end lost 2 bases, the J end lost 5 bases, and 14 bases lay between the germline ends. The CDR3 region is CASSFWILRDEQYF. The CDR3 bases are TGTGCCAGCAGCTTCTGGATCCTCCGGGACGAGCAGTACTTC.

CDR3: CASSAGTSYGYTF. In DNA form, the CDR3 reads TGTGCCAGCAGTGCCGGGACATCCTATGGCTACACCTTC. The V and J genes are TRBV2 and TRBJ1-2; TRBD1 might be the D (6 bases). Trimming took 4 bases from V and 4 from J, leaving 10 bases between them. The germline CDR1 and CDR2 sequences are SNHLY and FYNNEI. The CDR3 consists of 13 residues. Looking up the rest from reference TRBV2 and TRBJ1-2 gives the full variable domain: EPEVTQTPSHQVTQMGQEVILRCVPISNHLYFYWYRQILGQKVEFLVSFYNNEISEKSEIFDDQFSVERPDGSNFTLKIRSTKLEDSAMYFCASSAGTSYGYTFGSGTRLTVV.

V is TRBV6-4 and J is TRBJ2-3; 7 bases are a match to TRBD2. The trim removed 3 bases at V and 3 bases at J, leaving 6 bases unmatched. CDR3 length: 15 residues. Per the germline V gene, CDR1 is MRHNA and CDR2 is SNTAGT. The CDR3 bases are TGTGCCAGCAGTGAGGAGGCGGGGGTAACAGATACGCAGTATTTT. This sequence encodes CASSEEAGVTDTQYF.

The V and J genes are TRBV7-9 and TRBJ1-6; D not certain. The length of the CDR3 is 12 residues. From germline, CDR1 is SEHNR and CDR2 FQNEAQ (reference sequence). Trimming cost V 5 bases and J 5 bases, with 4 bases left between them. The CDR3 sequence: CASSPNNSPLHF. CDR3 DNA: TGTGCCAGCAGCCCCAATAATTCACCCCTCCACTTT.

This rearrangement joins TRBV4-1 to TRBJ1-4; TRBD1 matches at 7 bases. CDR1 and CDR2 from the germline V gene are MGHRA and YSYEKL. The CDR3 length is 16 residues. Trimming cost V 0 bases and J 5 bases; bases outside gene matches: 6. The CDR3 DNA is TGCGCCAGCAGCCAAGAAAGAGGACAGGACAATGAAAAACTGTTTTTT. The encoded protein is CASSQERGQDNEKLFF.

The CDR3, as DNA: TGTGCCACGGTCGACAGGCCTGGAAACACCATATATTTT. Amino acids: CATVDRPGNTIYF. The chain is built from TRBV19 and TRBJ1-3; tentative D call: TRBD1 (6 bases). This CDR3 has 13 amino acids. From germline, CDR1 is LNHDA and CDR2 SQIVND (reference sequence). With 10 bases removed from V and 2 bases from J, the gap between germline ends came to 12 bases.

CDR3 coding DNA: TGTGCCAGCTCACCACCGGGGAGGACCACTGAAGCTTTCTTT. It codes for CASSPPGRTTEAFF. The V and J genes are TRBV18 and TRBJ1-1; D is ambiguous. This CDR3 has 14 residues. CDR1 is KGHSH, CDR2 LQKENI, per germline. Trimming took 0 bases from V and 4 from J, leaving 9 bases between them.

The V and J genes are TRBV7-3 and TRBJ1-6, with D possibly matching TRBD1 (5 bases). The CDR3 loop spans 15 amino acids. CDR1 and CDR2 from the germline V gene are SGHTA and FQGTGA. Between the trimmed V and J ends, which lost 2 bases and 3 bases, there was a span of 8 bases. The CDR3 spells CASSLGGVYNSPLHF. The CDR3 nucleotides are TGTGCCAGCAGCTTAGGGGGGGTCTATAATTCACCCCTCCACTTT.

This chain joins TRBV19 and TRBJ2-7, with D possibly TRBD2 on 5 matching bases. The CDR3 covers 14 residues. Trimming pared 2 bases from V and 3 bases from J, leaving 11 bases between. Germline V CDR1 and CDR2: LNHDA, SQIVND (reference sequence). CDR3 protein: CASSIKDEGYEQYF. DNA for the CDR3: TGTGCCAGTAGTATAAAGGACGAGGGCTACGAGCAGTACTTC.

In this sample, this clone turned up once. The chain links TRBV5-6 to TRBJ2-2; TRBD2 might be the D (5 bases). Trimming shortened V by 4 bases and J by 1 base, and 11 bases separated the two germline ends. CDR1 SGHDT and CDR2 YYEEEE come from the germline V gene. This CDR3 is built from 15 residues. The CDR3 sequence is CASSRRGWNTGELFF. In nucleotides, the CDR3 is TGTGCCAGCAGCCGCCGGGGATGGAACACCGGGGAGCTGTTTTTT.

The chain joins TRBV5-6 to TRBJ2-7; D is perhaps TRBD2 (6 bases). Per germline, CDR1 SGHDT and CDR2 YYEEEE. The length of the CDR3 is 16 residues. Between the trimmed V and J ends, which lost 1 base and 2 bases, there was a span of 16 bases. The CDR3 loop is CASSLYRGSPPYEQYF. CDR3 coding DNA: TGTGCCAGCAGCTTGTACCGGGGGTCACCCCCCTACGAGCAGTACTTC.

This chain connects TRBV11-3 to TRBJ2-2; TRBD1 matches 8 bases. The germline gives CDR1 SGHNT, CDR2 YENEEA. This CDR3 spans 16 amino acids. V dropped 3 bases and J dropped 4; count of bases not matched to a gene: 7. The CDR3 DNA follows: TGTGCCAGCAGCTTCGGCAGGGGGCGCGTCACCGGGGAGCTGTTTTTT. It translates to CASSFGRGRVTGELFF.

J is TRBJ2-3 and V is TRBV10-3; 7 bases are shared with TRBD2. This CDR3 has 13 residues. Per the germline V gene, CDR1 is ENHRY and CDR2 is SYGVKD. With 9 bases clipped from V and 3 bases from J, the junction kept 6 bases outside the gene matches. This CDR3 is CAMTSQTTDTQYF. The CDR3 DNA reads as TGTGCCATGACTAGCCAAACGACAGATACGCAGTATTTT.

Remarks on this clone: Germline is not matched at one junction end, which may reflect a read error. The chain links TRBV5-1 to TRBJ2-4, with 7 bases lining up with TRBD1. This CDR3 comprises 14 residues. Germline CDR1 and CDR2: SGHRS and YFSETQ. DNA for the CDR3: TGCGCCAGCAGTGACAGACAGGGCGAAAACAGTCAGTACTTC. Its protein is CASSDRQGENSQYF.

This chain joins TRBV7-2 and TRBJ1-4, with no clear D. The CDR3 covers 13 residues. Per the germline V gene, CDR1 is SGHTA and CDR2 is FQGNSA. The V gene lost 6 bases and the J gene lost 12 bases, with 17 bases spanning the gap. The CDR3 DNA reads TGTGCCAGCAGACCTGGCTCGAGCGGGGAACTGTTTTTT. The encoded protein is CASRPGSSGELFF.

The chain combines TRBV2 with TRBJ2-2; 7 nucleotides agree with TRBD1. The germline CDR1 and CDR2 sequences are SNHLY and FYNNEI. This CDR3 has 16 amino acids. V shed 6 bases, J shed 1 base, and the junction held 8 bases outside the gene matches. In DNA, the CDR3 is TGTGCCAGCAGCCAAGGACAGGCTTTGAACACCGGGGAGCTGTTTTTT. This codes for CASSQGQALNTGELFF.

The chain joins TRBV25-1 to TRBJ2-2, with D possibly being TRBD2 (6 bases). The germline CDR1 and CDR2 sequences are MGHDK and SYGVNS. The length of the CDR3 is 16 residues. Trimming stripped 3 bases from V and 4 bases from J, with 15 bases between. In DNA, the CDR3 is TGTGCCAGCAGTGAGTGGAGGGGCGGTGGCACCGGGGAGCTGTTTTTT. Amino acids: CASSEWRGGGTGELFF.

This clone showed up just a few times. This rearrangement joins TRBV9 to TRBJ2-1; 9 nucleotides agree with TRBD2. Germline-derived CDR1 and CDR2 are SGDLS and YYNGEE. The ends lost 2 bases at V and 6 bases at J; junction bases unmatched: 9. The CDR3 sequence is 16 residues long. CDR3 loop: CASSVGGGALVNEQFF. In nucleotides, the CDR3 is TGTGCCAGCAGCGTGGGCGGGGGGGCCTTGGTCAATGAGCAGTTCTTC.

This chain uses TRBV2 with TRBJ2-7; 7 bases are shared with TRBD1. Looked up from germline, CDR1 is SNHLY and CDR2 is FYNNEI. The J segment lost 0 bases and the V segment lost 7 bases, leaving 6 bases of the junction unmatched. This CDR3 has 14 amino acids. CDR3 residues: CASKRQGDSYEQYF. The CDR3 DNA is TGTGCCAGCAAGAGACAGGGAGACTCCTACGAGCAGTACTTC.

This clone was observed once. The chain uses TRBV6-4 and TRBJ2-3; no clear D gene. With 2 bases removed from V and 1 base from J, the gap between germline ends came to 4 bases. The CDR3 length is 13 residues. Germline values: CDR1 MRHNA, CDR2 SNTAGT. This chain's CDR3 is CASSDTGTDTQYF. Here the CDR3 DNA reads TGTGCCAGCAGTGACACAGGCACAGATACGCAGTATTTT.

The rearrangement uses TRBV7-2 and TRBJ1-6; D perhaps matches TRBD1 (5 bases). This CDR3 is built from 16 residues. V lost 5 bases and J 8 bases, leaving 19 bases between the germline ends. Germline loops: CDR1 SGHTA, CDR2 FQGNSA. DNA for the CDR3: TGTGCCAGCAGCCCACAGCCCCAGGGAATTGATTCACCCCTCCACTTT. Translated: CASSPQPQGIDSPLHF.

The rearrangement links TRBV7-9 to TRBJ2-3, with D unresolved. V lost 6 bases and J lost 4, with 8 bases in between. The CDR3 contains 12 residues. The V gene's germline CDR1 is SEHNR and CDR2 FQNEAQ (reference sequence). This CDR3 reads CASSSEADTQYF. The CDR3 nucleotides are TGTGCCAGCAGTTCAGAAGCAGATACGCAGTATTTT. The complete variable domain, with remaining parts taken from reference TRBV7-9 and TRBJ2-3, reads DTGVSQNPRHKITKRGQNVTFRCDPISEHNRLYWYRQTLGQGPEFLTYFQNEAQLEKSRLLSDRFSAERPKGSFSTLEIQRTEQGDSAMYLCASSSEADTQYFGPGTRLTVL.

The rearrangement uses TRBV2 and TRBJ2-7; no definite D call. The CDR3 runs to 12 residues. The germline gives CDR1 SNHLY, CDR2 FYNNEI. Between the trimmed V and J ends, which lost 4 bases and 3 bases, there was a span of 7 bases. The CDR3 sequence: CASSVDNYEQYF. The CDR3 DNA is TGTGCCAGCAGTGTAGATAACTACGAGCAGTACTTC.